A selection of T cell receptor beta chains follows, all from one sample in a study of identifying expanded T cells in peripheral blood. Sequenced by immunoSEQ multiplex PCR; TCRdb stores in-frame clones only, minus some. Among some 97,000 clones listed, about 87% were seen once. Input material: blood. Receptor source: a person between 18 and 75 years old in good health. The CDR3 runs from the conserved cysteine through the conserved F or W. A D gene is named only where the DNA matches it firmly. A clone size is listed for some rows: how often the clone was seen (once, few, many), or a class if it is expanded.

D gene: .
clone size: .
V gene: TRBV19
J gene: TRBJ2-1
CDR3 protein: CASRTGPGYNEQFF
CDR3 DNA: TGTGCCAGCAGAACGGGACCCGGTTACAATGAGCAGTTCTTC

D gene: .
clone size: .
V gene: TRBV6-6
J gene: TRBJ2-2
CDR3 protein: CASSYGPARTGELFF
CDR3 DNA: TGTGCCAGCAGTTATGGACCGGCACGAACCGGGGAGCTGTTTTTT

D gene: .
clone size: .
V gene: TRBV6-1
J gene: TRBJ1-2
CDR3 protein: CASSEGGVNYGYTF
CDR3 DNA: TGTGCCAGCAGTGAAGGGGGCGTGAACTATGGCTACACCTTC

D gene: .
clone size: .
V gene: TRBV7-9
J gene: TRBJ2-2
CDR3 protein: CASSLTNTGELFF
CDR3 DNA: TGTGCCAGCAGCTTGACAAACACCGGGGAGCTGTTTTTT

D gene: .
clone size: few
V gene: TRBV5-1
J gene: TRBJ1-2
CDR3 protein: CASSLVGGNHGYTF
CDR3 DNA: TGCGCCAGCAGCTTGGTTGGGGGGAACCATGGCTACACCTTC

D gene: .
clone size: .
V gene: TRBV9
J gene: TRBJ1-2
CDR3 protein: CASSVEADYGYTF
CDR3 DNA: TGTGCCAGCAGCGTAGAGGCAGATTATGGCTACACCTTC

D gene: .
clone size: .
V gene: TRBV9
J gene: TRBJ2-3
CDR3 protein: CASSVEQHTDTQYF
CDR3 DNA: TGTGCCAGCAGCGTAGAACAACACACAGATACGCAGTATTTT

D gene: .
clone size: .
V gene: TRBV30
J gene: TRBJ1-1
CDR3 protein: CAWSDRAEAFF
CDR3 DNA: TGTGCCTGGAGTGATAGGGCTGAAGCTTTCTTT

D gene: .
clone size: once
V gene: TRBV10-3
J gene: TRBJ1-1
CDR3 protein: CATHRVGNTEAFF
CDR3 DNA: TGTGCTACGCACAGGGTCGGGAACACTGAAGCTTTCTTT

D gene: TRBD2
clone size: .
V gene: TRBV13
J gene: TRBJ2-7
CDR3 protein: CASSLRTSGGASVQYF
CDR3 DNA: TGTGCCAGCAGCCTAAGGACTAGCGGGGGGGCGTCAGTGCAGTACTTC

D gene: TRBD1
clone size: few
V gene: TRBV5-4
J gene: TRBJ2-5
CDR3 protein: CASSLGGNRGTQYF
CDR3 DNA: TGTGCCAGCAGCTTGGGTGGTAACAGGGGGACCCAGTACTTC

D gene: .
clone size: .
V gene: TRBV29-1
J gene: TRBJ1-2
CDR3 protein: CSSTAQTGRYGYTF
CDR3 DNA: TGCAGCTCCACCGCGCAGACAGGACGCTATGGCTACACCTTC

D gene: .
clone size: once
V gene: TRBV9
J gene: TRBJ1-3
CDR3 protein: CASSPTYLGSGNTIYF
CDR3 DNA: TGTGCCAGCAGCCCTACGTACCTGGGAAGTGGAAACACCATATATTTT

D gene: TRBD1
clone size: .
V gene: TRBV5-1
J gene: TRBJ2-5
CDR3 protein: CASSLVPGGETQYF
CDR3 DNA: TGCGCCAGCAGCTTGGTTCCAGGGGGAGAGACCCAGTACTTC

D gene: TRBD2
clone size: .
V gene: TRBV5-1
J gene: TRBJ2-7
CDR3 protein: CASSSSSGRESYEQYF
CDR3 DNA: TGCGCCAGCAGCTCGAGTAGCGGGAGGGAATCCTACGAGCAGTACTTC

D gene: .
clone size: .
V gene: TRBV19
J gene: TRBJ1-4
CDR3 protein: CASSPFYGPNEKLFF
CDR3 DNA: TGTGCCAGTAGTCCTTTTTACGGACCTAATGAAAAACTGTTTTTT

D gene: TRBD1
clone size: .
V gene: TRBV7-3
J gene: TRBJ2-1
CDR3 protein: CASTQKGGQGAREQFF
CDR3 DNA: TGTGCCAGCACCCAAAAAGGGGGCCAGGGGGCGAGGGAGCAGTTCTTC

D gene: .
clone size: .
V gene: TRBV5-1
J gene: TRBJ2-7
CDR3 protein: CASSATYEQYF
CDR3 DNA: TGCGCCAGCAGCGCCACCTACGAGCAGTACTTC

D gene: TRBD1
clone size: .
V gene: TRBV7-6
J gene: TRBJ1-2
CDR3 protein: CASSARQGGDYGYTF
CDR3 DNA: TGTGCCAGCAGCGCCCGACAGGGAGGGGACTATGGCTACACCTTC

D gene: .
clone size: .
V gene: TRBV27
J gene: TRBJ2-3
CDR3 protein: CASSPTSYISTSTDTQYF
CDR3 DNA: TGTGCCAGCAGCCCTACTAGCTACATTAGCACTAGCACAGATACGCAGTATTTT

D gene: .
clone size: .
V gene: TRBV7-2
J gene: TRBJ2-3
CDR3 protein: CASSLARAETGTQYF
CDR3 DNA: TGTGCCAGCAGCTTAGCGCGAGCGGAGACAGGTACGCAGTATTTT

D gene: .
clone size: once
V gene: TRBV30
J gene: TRBJ2-5
CDR3 protein: CAWVGGHQETQYF
CDR3 DNA: TGTGCCTGGGTTGGGGGCCACCAAGAGACCCAGTACTTC

D gene: .
clone size: few
V gene: TRBV5-4
J gene: TRBJ1-6
CDR3 protein: CASSSGQWDNSPLHF
CDR3 DNA: TGTGCCAGCAGCTCGGGACAATGGGATAATTCACCCCTCCACTTT

D gene: .
clone size: once
V gene: TRBV13
J gene: TRBJ2-1
CDR3 protein: CASSTNTGPSYNEQFF
CDR3 DNA: TGTGCCAGCAGCACTAATACCGGGCCTTCTTACAATGAGCAGTTCTTC

D gene: TRBD1
clone size: .
V gene: TRBV30
J gene: TRBJ1-3
CDR3 protein: CASQGGQGNTIYF
CDR3 DNA: TGTGCCTCCCAGGGGGGACAGGGAAACACCATATATTTT

D gene: TRBD1
clone size: .
V gene: TRBV19
J gene: TRBJ2-7
CDR3 protein: CASGPGDRVWEQYF
CDR3 DNA: TGTGCCAGTGGTCCGGGGGACAGGGTTTGGGAGCAGTACTTC

D gene: .
clone size: .
V gene: TRBV6-6
J gene: TRBJ2-3
CDR3 protein: CASSYASGSVTDTQYF
CDR3 DNA: TGTGCCAGCAGTTACGCGAGCGGGTCCGTCACAGATACGCAGTATTTT

D gene: .
clone size: .
V gene: TRBV6-5
J gene: TRBJ1-5
CDR3 protein: CASSHRINQPQHF
CDR3 DNA: TGTGCCAGCAGCCACAGGATCAATCAGCCCCAGCATTTT

D gene: .
clone size: .
V gene: TRBV10-3
J gene: TRBJ1-2
CDR3 protein: CAISEESGLGYTF
CDR3 DNA: TGTGCCATCAGTGAGGAGTCAGGGCTCGGCTACACCTTC

D gene: TRBD1
clone size: .
V gene: TRBV15
J gene: TRBJ1-2
CDR3 protein: CATSRTGSNYGYTF
CDR3 DNA: TGTGCCACCAGCCGGACAGGGTCTAACTATGGCTACACCTTC

D gene: TRBD2
clone size: few
V gene: TRBV6-4
J gene: TRBJ2-1
CDR3 protein: CASSGLAGVGEQFF
CDR3 DNA: TGTGCCAGCAGTGGACTAGCGGGAGTAGGTGAGCAGTTCTTC

D gene: .
clone size: .
V gene: TRBV6-5
J gene: TRBJ1-1
CDR3 protein: CASSYQGRRTEAFF
CDR3 DNA: TGTGCCAGCAGTTACCAGGGGAGAAGGACTGAAGCTTTCTTT

D gene: .
clone size: .
V gene: TRBV11-2
J gene: TRBJ1-3
CDR3 protein: CASSLLGDNSGNTIYF
CDR3 DNA: TGTGCCAGCAGCTTATTGGGGGACAACTCTGGAAACACCATATATTTT

D gene: .
clone size: .
V gene: TRBV18
J gene: TRBJ1-6
CDR3 protein: CASSLLGGSPLHF
CDR3 DNA: TGTGCCAGCTCACTGCTCGGGGGATCACCCCTCCACTTT

D gene: .
clone size: few
V gene: TRBV10-3
J gene: TRBJ1-1
CDR3 protein: CAISSENTEAFF
CDR3 DNA: TGTGCCATCAGTTCAGAGAACACTGAAGCTTTCTTT

D gene: TRBD1
clone size: .
V gene: TRBV5-6
J gene: TRBJ2-6
CDR3 protein: CASSLVGTGTLSGANVLTF
CDR3 DNA: TGTGCCAGCAGCTTGGTTGGGACAGGGACCCTCTCTGGGGCCAACGTCCTGACTTTC

D gene: .
clone size: .
V gene: TRBV2
J gene: TRBJ1-4
CDR3 protein: CASSGRSEGKLFF
CDR3 DNA: TGTGCCAGCAGTGGAAGGTCAGAAGGAAAACTGTTTTTT

D gene: TRBD2
clone size: .
V gene: TRBV7-2
J gene: TRBJ2-7
CDR3 protein: CASSPRGGAGTSGYEQYF
CDR3 DNA: TGTGCCAGCAGCCCCCGAGGAGGGGCCGGGACTAGCGGCTACGAGCAGTACTTC

D gene: .
clone size: .
V gene: TRBV18
J gene: TRBJ2-3
CDR3 protein: CASSPPPAGDTQYF
CDR3 DNA: TGTGCCAGCTCACCACCGCCCGCGGGAGATACGCAGTATTTT

D gene: TRBD2
clone size: .
V gene: TRBV7-2
J gene: TRBJ2-5
CDR3 protein: CASSLGTKWAGGGETQYF
CDR3 DNA: TGTGCCAGCAGCTTAGGGACCAAGTGGGCGGGAGGGGGAGAGACCCAGTACTTC

D gene: TRBD1
clone size: few
V gene: TRBV5-1
J gene: TRBJ2-7
CDR3 protein: CASSLAGTVNEQYF
CDR3 DNA: TGCGCCAGCAGCTTGGCTGGGACAGTCAACGAGCAGTACTTC

D gene: TRBD1
clone size: few
V gene: TRBV2
J gene: TRBJ1-2
CDR3 protein: CASQGAEGYTF
CDR3 DNA: TGTGCCAGCCAGGGGGCGGAAGGCTACACCTTC

D gene: .
clone size: .
V gene: TRBV5-1
J gene: TRBJ2-1
CDR3 protein: CASSFILSDEQFF
CDR3 DNA: TGCGCCAGCAGCTTTATCTTGAGCGATGAGCAGTTCTTC

D gene: .
clone size: .
V gene: TRBV7-9
J gene: TRBJ1-5
CDR3 protein: CASSLDNQPQHF
CDR3 DNA: TGTGCCAGCAGCCTGGACAATCAGCCCCAGCATTTT

D gene: .
clone size: .
V gene: TRBV30
J gene: TRBJ1-5
CDR3 protein: CAWANGRGRPQHF
CDR3 DNA: TGTGCCTGGGCTAACGGGAGGGGGAGGCCCCAGCATTTT

D gene: TRBD1
clone size: .
V gene: TRBV7-3
J gene: TRBJ2-7
CDR3 protein: CASSSWTGESYEQYF
CDR3 DNA: TGTGCCAGCAGCTCTTGGACAGGCGAATCCTACGAGCAGTACTTC

D gene: TRBD2
clone size: .
V gene: TRBV5-1
J gene: TRBJ2-1
CDR3 protein: CASSSGLAAYSYNEQFF
CDR3 DNA: TGCGCCAGCAGCTCTGGACTAGCGGCCTACTCCTACAATGAGCAGTTCTTC

D gene: .
clone size: .
V gene: TRBV14
J gene: TRBJ2-5
CDR3 protein: CASSRALQETQYF
CDR3 DNA: TGTGCCAGCAGCAGGGCCCTCCAAGAGACCCAGTACTTC

D gene: .
clone size: .
V gene: TRBV10-3
J gene: TRBJ1-2
CDR3 protein: CAISPKGETNYGYTF
CDR3 DNA: TGTGCCATCAGCCCCAAGGGGGAAACGAACTATGGCTACACCTTC

D gene: .
clone size: .
V gene: TRBV4-1
J gene: TRBJ1-2
CDR3 protein: CASSQRLTEHLYGYTF
CDR3 DNA: TGCGCCAGCAGCCAAAGGTTAACAGAACACCTATATGGCTACACCTTC

D gene: TRBD2
clone size: .
V gene: TRBV7-2
J gene: TRBJ2-1
CDR3 protein: CASSLGLANNEQFF
CDR3 DNA: TGTGCCAGCAGCTTGGGACTAGCGAACAATGAGCAGTTCTTC

D gene: .
clone size: .
V gene: TRBV7-9
J gene: TRBJ2-4
CDR3 protein: CASSPGELGEQYF
CDR3 DNA: TGTGCCAGCAGCCCGGGAGAATTAGGAGAACAGTACTTC

D gene: .
clone size: .
V gene: TRBV27
J gene: TRBJ1-2
CDR3 protein: CASSLMAATNYGYTF
CDR3 DNA: TGTGCCAGCAGTTTAATGGCTGCTACTAACTATGGCTACACCTTC